This T cell receptor (beta chain) was identified in a study of molecular identifiers for immune sequencing clone quantification. Each CDR3 protein gets one entry after TCRdb re-called the PCR reads with MiXCR. The table records hundreds of thousands of distinct CDR3 sequences, roughly 21% of them present only once. Germline V gene lookup returns CDR1 LGHNA and CDR2 YSLEER. This CDR3 comprises 15 residues. V trimming: 0 bases; J trimming: 4 bases; junction bases outside the gene matches: 6. This clonotype was found many times. The J gene is TRBJ2-7, the V gene TRBV4-3, with TRBD1 matching 7 bases. The TCR originated in a human donor in good health. Some libraries in this study had Jurkat cell RNA spiked in. Material for sequencing was naive CD8+ T cells from blood, with Jurkat cell RNA spiked in. Sample subset: FACS-sorted CD8+CD4-CCR7+CD45RA+ naive T cells. CDR3 coding DNA: TGCGCCAGCAGCCAAGACCCCGACAGGGAATACGAGCAGTACTTC. This translates into CASSQDPDREYEQYF.